The 7 T cell receptor beta chains reported below all come from one sample, sequenced in a study of coeliac disease. TCRdb keeps only in-frame clones here, not all; method: immunoSEQ multiplex PCR. The table lists approximately 9,000 clones, around 66% of them singletons. Specimen: lamina propria lymphocytes from the gut. These receptors were collected from a woman aged 60-70 years with celiac disease.

In this sample, this clone turned up a few times. The chain links TRBV15 to TRBJ1-3, with a possible D match to TRBD1 (5 bases). V lost 1 base and J lost 1, with 11 bases in between. The length of the CDR3 is 16 residues. Per germline, CDR1 LNHNV and CDR2 YYDKDF (reference sequence). In nucleotides, the CDR3 is TGTGCCACCAGCAGAGCCAGGGAATTTTCTGGAAACACCATATATTTT. Its protein product is CATSRAREFSGNTIYF.

J is TRBJ2-3 and V is TRBV19; 9 bases map to TRBD2. Germline V gene data show CDR1 as LNHDA and CDR2 as SQIVND (reference sequence). The CDR3 covers 17 residues. Trimming removed 0 bases from V and 5 bases from J; junction bases left unmatched: 9. The CDR3 DNA reads TGTGCCAGTAGTATAGAGGGGGCGGGGGGGACCGGAGATACGCAGTATTTT. Its protein product is CASSIEGAGGTGDTQYF.

This chain connects TRBV6-5 to TRBJ2-7, with 10 bases fitting TRBD1. The CDR3 totals 15 residues. The junction had 7 bases not matched to a gene; V was cut back by 4 bases and J by 4 bases. Germline CDR1 and CDR2: MNHEY and SVGAGI. The DNA of the CDR3 is TGTGCCAGCAGTTTGTCCGGGACAGGGGAATACGAGCAGTACTTC. Protein sequence: CASSLSGTGEYEQYF.

The sample holds one count of this clone. The V call is TRBV5-1, the J call TRBJ1-5, with D perhaps TRBD1 (5 bases). Germline V gives CDR1 SGHRS, CDR2 YFSETQ. This CDR3 has 15 amino acids. V was pared by 0 bases and J by 1 base, with 8 bases between. The CDR3 spells CASSLEGASNQPQHF. CDR3 bases: TGCGCCAGCAGCTTGGAAGGGGCGAGCAATCAGCCCCAGCATTTT.

The gene calls are TRBV23-1 and TRBJ2-2; D is possibly TRBD1 (6 bases). TRBV23-1 is noted as an ORF with a role that remains uncertain. V was trimmed by 7 bases and J by 8 bases, leaving 20 bases between them. The CDR3 runs 15 residues. The chain's CDR3 is CASTCKGERAGELFF. As DNA, the CDR3 is TGCGCCAGCACCTGCAAGGGGGAACGCGCAGGGGAGCTGTTTTTT.

The V gene is TRBV5-1, the J gene TRBJ1-2, with D hard to call. The V end lost 1 base, the J end lost 8 bases, and 15 bases lay between the germline ends. This CDR3 comprises 14 residues. Germline V CDR1 and CDR2: SGHRS, YFSETQ. This chain's CDR3 is CASSLNGEIGGYTF. As DNA, the CDR3 is TGCGCCAGCAGCTTGAACGGAGAGATAGGCGGCTACACCTTC.

The chain has TRBV27 and TRBJ1-5; 9 nucleotides match TRBD1. CDR1 is MNHEY and CDR2 is SMNVEV in the germline V gene (reference sequence). V shed 4 bases, J shed 5 bases, and the junction held 0 bases outside the gene matches. CDR3 length equals 13 residues. The CDR3 DNA follows: TGTGCCAGCAGTTGGGACAGGGATCAGCCCCAGCATTTT. Its translation: CASSWDRDQPQHF.